One sample yielded the 15 T cell receptor beta chains listed below, sequenced in a study of long-term antiretroviral therapy in people with HIV. With survey level as its setting, the immunoSEQ assay was v3.0. Method: immunoSEQ multiplex PCR; TCRdb's copy keeps in-frame clones and lacks some. The data show over 10,000 clones, around three quarters seen once. The sequences come from unsorted PBMCs, collected 0.8 years before starting antiretroviral therapy. These receptors came from a woman in her thirties or forties with HIV.

Only one count was recorded for this clone. The chain has TRBV5-1 and TRBJ2-1, with 14 nucleotides matching TRBD2. The V segment lost 3 bases and the J segment 5 bases; nucleotides outside the gene matches: 7. Germline assignment: CDR1 SGHRS and CDR2 YFSETQ. This CDR3 is 17 amino acids long. The chain's CDR3 is CASSSGTSGSYDNEQFF. The CDR3 nucleotides are TGCGCCAGCAGCTCGGGGACTAGCGGGAGTTACGACAATGAGCAGTTCTTC.

The chain joins TRBV6-1 to TRBJ2-3; no clear D gene. CDR3 size: 15 residues. The V gene lost 5 bases and the J gene lost 1 base, with 13 bases spanning the gap. Germline CDR1 MNHNS, CDR2 SASEGT. CDR3 residues: CASSSRAAGTDTQYF. CDR3 bases: TGTGCCAGCAGTAGCCGGGCCGCCGGCACAGATACGCAGTATTTT.

The rearrangement links TRBV18 to TRBJ2-7; D possibly corresponds to TRBD1 (5 bases). The CDR3 extends over 12 amino acids. Germline V CDR1 and CDR2: KGHSH, LQKENI. Trimming took 5 bases from V and 3 from J, leaving 8 bases between them. The chain's CDR3 is CASSEQDYEQYF. Written as DNA, the CDR3 is TGTGCCAGCTCAGAACAGGACTACGAGCAGTACTTC.

The chain recombines TRBV29-1 with TRBJ1-1, with 8 bases identical to TRBD1. V lost 7 bases, J lost 5 bases, and 12 bases stayed unmatched. The CDR3 consists of 14 residues. Per germline, CDR1 SQVTM and CDR2 ANQGSEA. CDR3 DNA sequence: TGCAGCGCCCAAAAAGACAGGGGACGGACTGAAGCTTTCTTT. Translating gives CSAQKDRGRTEAFF. The variable domain in full, with the rest retrieved from reference TRBV29-1 and TRBJ1-1, is SAVISQKPSRDICQRGTSLTIQCQVDSQVTMMFWYRQQPGQSLTLIATANQGSEATYESGFVIDKFPISRPNLTFSTLTVSNMSPEDSSIYLCSAQKDRGRTEAFFGQGTRLTVV.

The V and J genes are TRBV28 and TRBJ1-2; TRBD1 aligns across 7 bases. The length of the CDR3 is 13 residues. Looked up from germline, CDR1 is MDHEN and CDR2 is SYDVKM. The J segment lost 3 bases and the V segment lost 6 bases, leaving 4 bases of the junction unmatched. For the CDR3, the DNA is TGTGCCAGCAGCCTGGGACAGTACTATGGCTACACCTTC. Its translation is CASSLGQYYGYTF.

This chain links TRBV7-9 with TRBJ1-5; D is undetermined. The CDR3 sequence is 13 residues long. The V and J ends lost 1 base and 3 bases respectively, with 4 bases between them. Germline CDR1 reads SEHNR; CDR2 reads FQNEAQ (reference sequence). As DNA, the CDR3 is TGTGCCAGCAGCTTAGGTGCCAATCAGCCCCAGCATTTT. Its translation is CASSLGANQPQHF.

The chain has TRBV5-5 and TRBJ1-2; maybe TRBD1 (6 bases). V was cut by 0 bases and J by 8 bases, with 11 bases left in between. The length of the CDR3 is 13 residues. Germline values: CDR1 SGHKS, CDR2 YYEKEE (reference sequence). CDR3 nucleotide sequence: TGTGCCAGCAGCTTGGAGGGGGTAGCCGGCTACACCTTC. This codes for CASSLEGVAGYTF.

V gene TRBV27 combines with J gene TRBJ1-5; D remains unclear. CDR1 is MNHEY and CDR2 is SMNVEV in the germline V gene (reference sequence). Trimming removed 7 bases at V and 5 bases at J, with 15 bases between. The CDR3 spans 14 residues. The CDR3 sequence: CASKGGYRDQPQHF. CDR3 DNA: TGTGCCAGCAAGGGAGGGTATCGTGATCAGCCCCAGCATTTT.

The V call is TRBV15, the J call TRBJ2-7; TRBD2 is a possible D gene (5 bases). The CDR3 loop spans 14 amino acids. Germline values: CDR1 LNHNV, CDR2 YYDKDF (reference sequence). Trimming took off 1 base at V and 7 bases at J, with 14 bases between the two ends. CDR3 coding DNA: TGTGCCACCAGCAGAGCCGGCGGAGGCGGGGAGCAGTACTTC. Its protein is CATSRAGGGGEQYF.

This clone was seen more than once but under ten times. The V gene is TRBV7-9, the J gene TRBJ1-1, with TRBD1 as a possible D gene (6 bases). The CDR3 runs to 16 residues. V was trimmed by 4 bases and J by 0 bases, leaving 15 bases between them. Germline CDR1 SEHNR, CDR2 FQNEAQ (reference sequence). The CDR3 DNA reads as TGTGCCAGCAGCTCCCGCAGGGGACGGTTGAACACTGAAGCTTTCTTT. Translated: CASSSRRGRLNTEAFF. Complete variable domain (other parts from reference TRBV7-9 and TRBJ1-1): DTGVSQNPRHKITKRGQNVTFRCDPISEHNRLYWYRQTLGQGPEFLTYFQNEAQLEKSRLLSDRFSAERPKGSFSTLEIQRTEQGDSAMYLCASSSRRGRLNTEAFFGQGTRLTVV.

The gene calls are TRBV18 and TRBJ2-2; the match to TRBD2 covers 11 bases. This CDR3 has 18 residues. V was pared by 6 bases and J by 4 bases, with 13 bases of the junction left unmatched. From germline, CDR1 is KGHSH and CDR2 LQKENI. As DNA, the CDR3 is TGTGCCAGCTCGCCTACCATCCTAGCGGGAGGAGGCACCGGGGAGCTGTTTTTT. It is translated as CASSPTILAGGGTGELFF.

This clone was observed a single time. The rearrangement joins TRBV5-1 to TRBJ2-7, with 10 bases lining up with TRBD1. Germline CDR1 reads SGHRS; CDR2 reads YFSETQ. This CDR3 is 15 amino acids long. V dropped 2 bases and J dropped 2; count of bases not matched to a gene: 4. DNA for the CDR3: TGCGCCAGCAGCTTAGAAGGACAGGGGGCCTACGAGCAGTACTTC. As protein: CASSLEGQGAYEQYF.

V gene TRBV10-3 combines with J gene TRBJ2-7, with D perhaps TRBD1 (8 bases). The CDR3 covers 13 residues. V lost 11 bases to trimming and J lost 5 bases, with 19 bases between them. The V gene's germline CDR1 is ENHRY and CDR2 SYGVKD. CDR3: CASKQGGLNEQYF. The CDR3 bases are TGTGCCTCAAAACAGGGGGGGCTTAACGAGCAGTACTTC.

V gene TRBV5-1 combines with J gene TRBJ1-2; weak D call: TRBD1 (6 bases). Deletions cut 0 bases from V and 8 bases from J, with 14 bases between. Germline CDR1 reads SGHRS; CDR2 reads YFSETQ. The CDR3 spans 14 residues. The CDR3 here is CASSLAGDSEGYTF. CDR3 sequence (DNA): TGCGCCAGCAGCTTGGCAGGGGATTCGGAGGGCTACACCTTC.

The chain employs TRBV4-2 and TRBJ1-1; tentative D call: TRBD1 (5 bases). This CDR3 has 15 amino acids. V shed 1 base and J shed 1 base, with 10 bases lying between them. Germline values: CDR1 LGHNA, CDR2 YNFKEQ. In nucleotides, the CDR3 is TGTGCCAGCAGCCAAGGGGACTACCCGAACACTGAAGCTTTCTTT. Its translation: CASSQGDYPNTEAFF.